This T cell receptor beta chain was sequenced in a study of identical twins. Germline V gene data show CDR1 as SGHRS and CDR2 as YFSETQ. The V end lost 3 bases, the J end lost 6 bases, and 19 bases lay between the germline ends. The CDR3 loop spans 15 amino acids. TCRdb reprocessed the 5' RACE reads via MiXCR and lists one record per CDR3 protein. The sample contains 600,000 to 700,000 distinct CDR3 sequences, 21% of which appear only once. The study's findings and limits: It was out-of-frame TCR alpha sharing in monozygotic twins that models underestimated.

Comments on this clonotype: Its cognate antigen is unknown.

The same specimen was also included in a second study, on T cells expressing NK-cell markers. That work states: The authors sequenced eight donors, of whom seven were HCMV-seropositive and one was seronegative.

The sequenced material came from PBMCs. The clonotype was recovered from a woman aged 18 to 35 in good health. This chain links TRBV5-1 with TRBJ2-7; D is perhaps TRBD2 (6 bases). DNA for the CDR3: TGCGCCAGCAGCTCCATCGGGGGAACGGAATCCGAGCAGTACTTC. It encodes CASSSIGGTESEQYF.